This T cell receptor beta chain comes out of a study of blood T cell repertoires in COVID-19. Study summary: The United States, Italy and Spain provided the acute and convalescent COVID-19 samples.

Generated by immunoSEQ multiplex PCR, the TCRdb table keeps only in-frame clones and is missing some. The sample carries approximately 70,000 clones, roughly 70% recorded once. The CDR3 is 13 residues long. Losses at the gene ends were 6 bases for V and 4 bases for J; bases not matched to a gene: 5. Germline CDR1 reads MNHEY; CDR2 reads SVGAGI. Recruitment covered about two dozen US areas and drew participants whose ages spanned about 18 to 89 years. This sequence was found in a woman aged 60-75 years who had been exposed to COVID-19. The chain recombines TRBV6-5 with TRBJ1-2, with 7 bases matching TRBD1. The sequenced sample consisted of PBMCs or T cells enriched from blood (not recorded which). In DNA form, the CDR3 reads TGTGCCAGCAGCCTCAGACAGGGCTATGGCTACACCTTC. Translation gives CASSLRQGYGYTF.